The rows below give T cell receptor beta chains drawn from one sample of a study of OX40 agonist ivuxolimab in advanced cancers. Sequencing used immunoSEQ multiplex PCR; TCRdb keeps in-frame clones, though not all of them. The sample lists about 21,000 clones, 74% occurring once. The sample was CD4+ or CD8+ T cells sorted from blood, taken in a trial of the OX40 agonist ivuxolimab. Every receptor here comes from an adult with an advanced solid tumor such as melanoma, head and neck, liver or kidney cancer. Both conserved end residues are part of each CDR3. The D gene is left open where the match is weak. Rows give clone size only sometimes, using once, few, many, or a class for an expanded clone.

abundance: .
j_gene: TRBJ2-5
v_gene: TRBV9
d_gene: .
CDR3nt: TGTGCCAGCAGCGCCCGGACTAAGGAGACCCAGTACTTC
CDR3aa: CASSARTKETQYF

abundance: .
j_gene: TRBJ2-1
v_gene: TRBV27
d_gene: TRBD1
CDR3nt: TGTGCCAGCAGGGGGACAGTCTCCTACAATGAGCAGTTCTTC
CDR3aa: CASRGTVSYNEQFF

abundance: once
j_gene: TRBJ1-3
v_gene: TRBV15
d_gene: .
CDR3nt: TGTGCCACCAGCAGAGAGAGGGGATCCGCTGGAAACACCATATATTTT
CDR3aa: CATSRERGSAGNTIYF

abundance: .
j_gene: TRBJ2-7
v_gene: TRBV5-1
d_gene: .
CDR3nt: TGCGCCAGCAGCTTGGCGACAGGTAAATCCTACGAGCAGTACTTC
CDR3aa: CASSLATGKSYEQYF

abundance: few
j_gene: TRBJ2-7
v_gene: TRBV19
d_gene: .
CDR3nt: TGTGCCAGCCGCATCCGGGGCGGCCACTACGAGCAGTACTTC
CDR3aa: CASRIRGGHYEQYF

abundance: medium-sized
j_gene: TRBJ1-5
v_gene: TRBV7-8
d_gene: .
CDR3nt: TGTGCCAGCAGCATATTGGGTCTGTGGTACCAGCCCCAGCATTTT
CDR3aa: CASSILGLWYQPQHF

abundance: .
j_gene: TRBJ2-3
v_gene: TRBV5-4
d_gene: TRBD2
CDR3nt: TGTGCCAGCAGCTTGGCCAGGCGGGGGGCCGGAGATACGCAGTATTTT
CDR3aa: CASSLARRGAGDTQYF

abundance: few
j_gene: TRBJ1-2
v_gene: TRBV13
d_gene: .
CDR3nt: TGTGCCAGCAGCCCAAGGGGGGCTAACTATGGCTACACCTTC
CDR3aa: CASSPRGANYGYTF

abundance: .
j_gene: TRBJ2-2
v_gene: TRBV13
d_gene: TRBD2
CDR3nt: TGTGCCAGCAGCTTGGTGACTAGCGGGGGGCCGAACACCGGGGAGCTGTTTTTT
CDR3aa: CASSLVTSGGPNTGELFF

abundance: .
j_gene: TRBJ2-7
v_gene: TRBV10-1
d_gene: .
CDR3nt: TGCGCCAGCAGTGAGTCGGGGCGGGACGAGCAGTACTTC
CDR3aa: CASSESGRDEQYF

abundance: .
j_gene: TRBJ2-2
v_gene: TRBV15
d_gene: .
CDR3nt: TGTGCCACCAGCAGAGATCCGGCCACCGGGGAGCTGTTTTTT
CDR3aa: CATSRDPATGELFF

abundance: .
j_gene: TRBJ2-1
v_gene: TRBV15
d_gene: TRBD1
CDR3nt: TGTGCCACCAGCGGCATCGGGACAGGGGTTCTCAGAGAGGGGTTCTTC
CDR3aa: CATSGIGTGVLREGFF

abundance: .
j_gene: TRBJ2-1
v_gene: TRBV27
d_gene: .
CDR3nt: TGTGCCGCACAAAGCGGAGACTACAATGAGCAGTTCTTC
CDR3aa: CAAQSGDYNEQFF

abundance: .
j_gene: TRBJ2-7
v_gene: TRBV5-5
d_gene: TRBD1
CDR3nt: TGTGCCAGCAGCTCGGGGACAGGGACCTACGAGCAGTACTTC
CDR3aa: CASSSGTGTYEQYF

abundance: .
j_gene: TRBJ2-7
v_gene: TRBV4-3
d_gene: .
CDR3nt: TGCGCCAGCAGCAGATTGGACGGCTACGAGCAGTACTTC
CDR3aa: CASSRLDGYEQYF

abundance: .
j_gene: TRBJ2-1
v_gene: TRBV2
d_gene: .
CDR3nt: TGTGCCAGCAGCGCGGTCGCGTACAATGAGCAGTTCTTC
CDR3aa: CASSAVAYNEQFF

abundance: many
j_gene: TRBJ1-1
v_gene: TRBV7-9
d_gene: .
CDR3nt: TGTGCCAGCAGCTTAATGGACACTGAAGCTTTCTTT
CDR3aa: CASSLMDTEAFF

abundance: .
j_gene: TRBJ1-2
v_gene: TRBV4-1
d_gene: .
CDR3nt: TGCGCCAGCAGCCACCCCGGGACATCGGGCTACACCTTC
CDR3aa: CASSHPGTSGYTF

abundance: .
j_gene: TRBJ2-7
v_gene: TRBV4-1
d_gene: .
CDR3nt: TGCGCCAGCAGCCAAGATGTAGCGGAGGCCTACGAGCAGTACTTC
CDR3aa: CASSQDVAEAYEQYF

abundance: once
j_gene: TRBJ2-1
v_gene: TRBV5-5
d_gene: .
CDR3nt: TGTGCCAGCAGCTTGGTAGAGGGAATCGACGAGCAGTTCTTC
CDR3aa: CASSLVEGIDEQFF

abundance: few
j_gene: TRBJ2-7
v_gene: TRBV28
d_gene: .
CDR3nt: TGTGCCAGCAGGGGAGGCGGGGGCATTAGGTCCTACGAGCAGTACTTC
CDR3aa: CASRGGGGIRSYEQYF

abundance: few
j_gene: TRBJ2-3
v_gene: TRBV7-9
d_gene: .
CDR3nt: TGTGCCAGCAGCTTAGAAACCGTGAGCACAGATACGCAGTATTTT
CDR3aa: CASSLETVSTDTQYF

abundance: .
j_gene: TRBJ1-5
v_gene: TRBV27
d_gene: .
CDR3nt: TGTGCCAGCAGCCCGGGCCCCGCGGTGGCCCAGCCCCAGCATTTT
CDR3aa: CASSPGPAVAQPQHF

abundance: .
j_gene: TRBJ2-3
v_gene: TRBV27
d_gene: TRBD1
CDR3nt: TGTGCCAGCAGCCGACAGGGCTCGACAGATACGCAGTATTTT
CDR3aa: CASSRQGSTDTQYF

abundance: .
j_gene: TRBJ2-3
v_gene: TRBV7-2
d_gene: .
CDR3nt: TGTGCCAGCAGCTTAGCCCCTGGCACAGATACGCAGTATTTT
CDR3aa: CASSLAPGTDTQYF

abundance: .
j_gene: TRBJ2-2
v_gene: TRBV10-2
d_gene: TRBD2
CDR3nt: TGCGCCAGCAGTGAGCCCCTAGCGGGGAACACCGGGGAGCTGTTTTTT
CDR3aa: CASSEPLAGNTGELFF

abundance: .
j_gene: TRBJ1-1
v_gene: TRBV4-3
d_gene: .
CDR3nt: TGCGCCAGCAGCCAAGATAACGGGAGGAACACTGAAGCTTTCTTT
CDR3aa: CASSQDNGRNTEAFF

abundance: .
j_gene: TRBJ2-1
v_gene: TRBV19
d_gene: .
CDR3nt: TGTGCCAGTAGTATGGCGAGCTCCTACAATGAGCAGTTCTTC
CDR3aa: CASSMASSYNEQFF